The 2 T cell receptor beta chains given below trace back to one sample, sequenced in a study of cytomegalovirus exposure and HLA in healthy donors. The PCR was carried out with 60 Vbeta primers and 13 Jbeta primers. Sequencing was performed with immunoSEQ multiplex PCR; in TCRdb, only in-frame clones are kept and a portion is missing. The repertoire includes fewer than 100,000 clones, roughly 80% of them detected once, and approximately 16% sits in the top ten. The sample comprised PBMCs. Source of these receptors: a man between 60 and 75 years old in good health and CMV-seropositive.

The V call is TRBV9, the J call TRBJ2-2, with 10 nucleotides matching TRBD1. The germline V gene has CDR1 SGDLS and CDR2 YYNGEE. The trim removed 3 bases at V and 1 base at J, leaving 6 bases unmatched. The CDR3 loop spans 17 amino acids. CDR3 loop: CASSGRGQGWNTGELFF. The CDR3 coding sequence is TGTGCCAGCAGCGGAAGGGGACAGGGGTGGAACACCGGGGAGCTGTTTTTT.

The gene calls are TRBV28 and TRBJ2-5; no firm D call. The V end was cut by 8 bases, the J end by 2 bases, with 12 bases between. Germline V lookup: CDR1 MDHEN, CDR2 SYDVKM. This CDR3 has 13 amino acids. CDR3 region: CASCSRLQETQYF. As DNA, the CDR3 is TGTGCCAGCTGCTCGCGACTTCAAGAGACCCAGTACTTC.